These T cell receptor beta chains were read from a single sample in a study of regulatory T cells in long-lasting Graves disease. TCRdb ran MiXCR on the multiplex PCR reads and lists one entry per CDR3 protein. In the table there are approximately 350,000 distinct CDR3 sequences, 12% of which are singletons. Another study also made use of these data, one on T cells in Graves' hyperthyroidism and ophthalmopathy.

Sequenced material: peripheral blood mononuclear cells (PBMCs), taken at new diagnosis, from a patient treated with antithyroid drugs. The source is a woman aged 18-29 years with Graves disease. CDR3s include the opening cysteine and the closing phenylalanine or tryptophan. D genes are given only for firm matches. A row's size may be missing; if present it is once, few, many or a size class.

CDR3,DNA,J,size,D,V
CAWSRRDSQETQYF,TGTGCCTGGAGCCGGCGGGACAGCCAAGAGACCCAGTACTTC,TRBJ2-5,-,-,TRBV30
CASRRGLAGVWSEQFF,TGTGCCAGCAGACGAGGACTAGCGGGGGTGTGGAGTGAGCAGTTCTTC,TRBJ2-1,many,TRBD2,TRBV6-1
CASSLEWWVAVRYNEQFF,TGTGCCAGCAGCTTAGAGTGGTGGGTAGCGGTTAGGTACAATGAGCAGTTCTTC,TRBJ2-1,many,-,TRBV7-2
CASSLPGEKLFF,TGTGCCAGCAGTCTCCCAGGTGAAAAACTGTTTTTT,TRBJ1-4,many,-,TRBV7-6
CASSLHSSYEQYF,TGTGCCAGCAGTTTACACAGCTCCTACGAGCAGTACTTC,TRBJ2-7,many,-,TRBV6-1
CASGLGVIVYEQYF,TGTGCTAGTGGTTTGGGCGTCATCGTCTACGAGCAGTACTTC,TRBJ2-7,many,-,TRBV12-5
CASSRDMYTGELFF,TGTGCCAGCAGCCGAGACATGTACACCGGGGAGCTGTTTTTT,TRBJ2-2,many,-,TRBV12-3/TRBV12-4
CAYTGGELTGELFF,TGTGCCTACACAGGGGGGGAATTGACCGGGGAGCTGTTTTTT,TRBJ2-2,-,-,TRBV12-3/TRBV12-4
CSARDPQGPNTGELFF,TGCAGTGCTAGAGATCCGCAGGGCCCGAACACCGGGGAGCTGTTTTTT,TRBJ2-2,few,-,TRBV20-1
CASPSVLVRPRPGYGYTF,TGTGCCAGCCCGAGCGTGTTAGTCAGGCCACGACCTGGGTATGGCTACACCTTC,TRBJ1-2,many,-,TRBV2
CAISEVMSTRQPQHF,TGTGCCATCAGTGAGGTTATGTCAACCCGCCAGCCCCAGCATTTT,TRBJ1-5,-,-,TRBV10-3
CASSDQTGYTF,TGTGCCAGCTCCGACCAAACGGGCTACACCTTC,TRBJ1-2,many,-,TRBV12-3/TRBV12-4
CASSWEGTSSGYTF,TGCGCCAGCAGCTGGGAAGGGACCAGCAGCGGCTACACCTTC,TRBJ1-2,many,-,TRBV5-1
CASSPTRSSYNEQFF,TGTGCCAGCAGCCCAACTAGGTCATCCTACAATGAGCAGTTCTTC,TRBJ2-1,many,-,TRBV12-3/TRBV12-4
CAWSVLGTGYNEQFF,TGTGCCTGGAGTGTACTCGGGACCGGTTACAATGAGCAGTTCTTC,TRBJ2-1,many,-,TRBV30
CASSGSDSGNTIYF,TGTGCCAGCAGTGGTTCAGACTCTGGAAACACCATATATTTT,TRBJ1-3,many,-,TRBV12-3/TRBV12-4
CASSRRTGRPPDTQYF,TGTGCCAGCAGCCGACGGACAGGGAGGCCCCCAGATACGCAGTATTTT,TRBJ2-3,-,TRBD1,TRBV6-1
CASSFSSTDTQYF,TGTGCCAGCAGCTTCTCTAGCACAGATACGCAGTATTTT,TRBJ2-3,many,-,TRBV13
CASSPGQNNSPLHF,TGTGCCAGCTCACCGGGACAGAATAATTCACCCCTCCACTTT,TRBJ1-6,-,TRBD1,TRBV18
CASSEGQGANGYTF,TGTGCCAGCAGTGAAGGACAGGGGGCGAATGGCTACACCTTC,TRBJ1-2,many,TRBD1,TRBV6-2/TRBV6-3
CASSRDYPYEQYF,TGTGCCAGCAGCCGGGACTACCCTTACGAGCAGTACTTC,TRBJ2-7,many,TRBD2,TRBV7-2
CASSSQAGLAVETQYF,TGTGCCAGCAGTTCCCAAGCCGGACTAGCTGTAGAGACCCAGTACTTC,TRBJ2-5,many,TRBD2,TRBV28